Each of the 25 T cell receptor beta chains below was sequenced from the same sample in a study of shared clonotypes between healthy human individuals. Clones were sequenced by immunoSEQ multiplex PCR, and TCRdb holds only the in-frame ones, with some missing. The sample lists about 1 million clones, about 80% occurring once. The sample taken for sequencing was memory CD4+ T cells sorted from blood. The subset here: CD45RA-negative fraction. These receptor sequences come from a man aged 18 to 30 in good health.

This chain links TRBV7-8 with TRBJ2-7; TRBD2 agrees at 7 bases. This CDR3 has 15 residues. Germline loops: CDR1 SGHVS, CDR2 FQNEAQ. V gave up 6 bases and J gave up 3 bases; unmatched junction bases: 11. CDR3 nucleotide sequence: TGTGCCAGCAGTCCTCTAGCGGCATCCCTCTACGAGCAGTACTTC. Its protein is CASSPLAASLYEQYF.

The J gene is TRBJ1-5, the V gene TRBV2, with D unclear. CDR1 and CDR2 from the germline V gene are SNHLY and FYNNEI. The CDR3 has 16 amino acids. The germline V and J ends were trimmed by 6 bases and 0 bases, with 15 bases remaining between them. CDR3 bases: TGTGCCAGCAGGGGAATTGGACGGATTAGCAATCAGCCCCAGCATTTT. It yields the protein CASRGIGRISNQPQHF. Full variable domain (missing parts from reference TRBV2 and TRBJ1-5): EPEVTQTPSHQVTQMGQEVILRCVPISNHLYFYWYRQILGQKVEFLVSFYNNEISEKSEIFDDQFSVERPDGSNFTLKIRSTKLEDSAMYFCASRGIGRISNQPQHFGDGTRLSIL.

The chain combines TRBV6-6 with TRBJ2-7; TRBD1 or TRBD2 may be the D gene (5 bases each). The V gene lost 2 bases and the J gene lost 0 bases, with 14 bases spanning the gap. Germline CDR1 MNHNY, CDR2 SVGAGI (reference sequence). The CDR3 extends over 16 amino acids. DNA of the CDR3: TGTGCCAGCAGTTACAGTGTTTGGGGGAGCTCCTACGAGCAGTACTTC. Translation: CASSYSVWGSSYEQYF.

The chain uses TRBV5-4 and TRBJ1-1; TRBD1 matches 8 bases. Germline lookup yields CDR1 SGHNT and CDR2 YYREEE (reference sequence). This CDR3 comprises 14 residues. The V gene end was trimmed by 3 bases and the J gene end by 4 bases; junction bases not matched to a gene: 5. This CDR3 reads CASSSRGQGTEAFF. The CDR3, as DNA: TGTGCCAGCAGCTCCAGGGGGCAAGGCACTGAAGCTTTCTTT.

The rearrangement links TRBV6-6 to TRBJ2-7, with a possible D match to TRBD2 (6 bases). Between the trimmed V and J ends, which lost 0 bases and 7 bases, there was a span of 10 bases. The CDR3 runs 13 residues. Germline-derived CDR1 and CDR2 are MNHNY and SVGAGI (reference sequence). The CDR3 DNA sequence: TGTGCCAGCAGTTACTCGGGACTTCGGGAGCAGTACTTC. It translates to CASSYSGLREQYF.

In this sample, this clone turned up once. This chain joins TRBV7-9 and TRBJ1-4, with a possible D match to TRBD1 (5 bases). V lost 5 bases, J lost 5 bases, and 15 bases lay in between. Germline V CDR1 and CDR2: SEHNR, FQNEAQ (reference sequence). This CDR3 has 15 amino acids. The chain's CDR3 is CASSINGAANEKLFF. CDR3 bases: TGTGCCAGCAGCATTAATGGGGCAGCGAATGAAAAACTGTTTTTT.

This chain connects TRBV6-5 to TRBJ2-1; TRBD2 matches at 9 bases. V shed 6 bases and J 0 bases; nucleotides not matched to a gene: 3. Germline CDR1 and CDR2: MNHEY and SVGAGI. This CDR3 region has 15 residues. CDR3 sequence (DNA): TGTGCCAGCAGCCGCGGGGGGGTCTCCTACAATGAGCAGTTCTTC. Protein sequence: CASSRGGVSYNEQFF.

This clone was seen once. The identical CDR3 is also encoded by other nucleotide sequences in the sample. The rearrangement uses TRBV5-1 and TRBJ2-7; TRBD2 agrees at 7 bases. The CDR3 runs to 15 residues. Trimming cost V 4 bases and J 0 bases; bases outside gene matches: 7. Germline lookup yields CDR1 SGHRS and CDR2 YFSETQ. The chain's CDR3 is CASSPGLADSYEQYF. In DNA, the CDR3 is TGCGCCAGCAGCCCGGGGCTAGCGGACTCCTACGAGCAGTACTTC. The full variable domain, rest sourced from reference TRBV5-1 and TRBJ2-7, is KAGVTQTPRYLIKTRGQQVTLSCSPISGHRSVSWYQQTPGQGLQFLFEYFSETQRNKGNFPGRFSGRQFSNSRSEMNVSTLELGDSALYLCASSPGLADSYEQYFGPGTRLTVT.

V and J are TRBV30 and TRBJ1-6; no reliable D call. The length of the CDR3 is 13 residues. Trimming removed 0 bases at V and 7 bases at J, with 7 bases between. From germline, CDR1 is GTSNPN and CDR2 SVGIG (reference sequence). The chain's CDR3 is CAWSVDGNSPLHF. CDR3 bases: TGTGCCTGGAGTGTCGACGGGAATTCACCCCTCCACTTT.

The rearrangement uses TRBV2 and TRBJ1-3; D ambiguous. The V gene lost 4 bases and the J gene lost 4 bases, with 8 bases spanning the gap. This CDR3 has 13 amino acids. The germline CDR1 and CDR2 sequences are SNHLY and FYNNEI. DNA for the CDR3: TGTGCCAGCAGTGTGGGCTTAGGAAACACCATATATTTT. Its translation is CASSVGLGNTIYF.

The chain has TRBV5-1 and TRBJ2-7; the D gene could be TRBD1 or TRBD2 (5 bases each). The CDR3 is 16 residues long. Deletions cut 5 bases from V and 1 base from J, with 19 bases between. CDR1 and CDR2 (germline): SGHRS, YFSETQ. CDR3 in amino acids: CASRFGDDGGSYEQYF. In DNA, the CDR3 is TGCGCCAGCAGATTCGGGGACGACGGCGGGTCCTACGAGCAGTACTTC.

The chain recombines TRBV9 with TRBJ1-6, with D uncertain. The CDR3 totals 14 residues. Germline CDR1 and CDR2: SGDLS and YYNGEE. V was cut by 1 base and J by 10 bases, with 12 bases left in between. CDR3 protein: CASSVTPRGSPLHF. CDR3 nucleotides: TGTGCCAGCAGCGTAACCCCCCGAGGGTCACCCCTCCACTTT.

The genes are TRBV7-2 and TRBJ2-1; 10 nucleotides agree with TRBD2. The germline gives CDR1 SGHTA, CDR2 FQGNSA. The CDR3 runs to 16 residues. After removal of 4 bases from V and 3 bases from J, the junction contained 6 bases not matched to a gene. CDR3 in DNA: TGTGCCAGCAGCTGGGAGAGGACTAGCGGCTACAATGAGCAGTTCTTC. It codes for CASSWERTSGYNEQFF.

The chain combines TRBV6-1 with TRBJ2-7; the match to TRBD1 covers 10 bases. V lost 2 bases, J lost 3 bases, and 7 bases stayed unmatched. The CDR3 has 16 amino acids. CDR1 and CDR2 (germline): MNHNS, SASEGT. In DNA form, the CDR3 reads TGTGCCAGCAGTGAACGCCGGACAGGGGGTATCTACGAGCAGTACTTC. Translating it yields CASSERRTGGIYEQYF.

The chain has TRBV7-2 and TRBJ1-5; D remains unclear. This CDR3 comprises 14 residues. The germline V gene has CDR1 SGHTA and CDR2 FQGNSA. Trimming left V 4 bases short and J 4 bases short, with 11 bases between. CDR3 DNA sequence: TGTGCCAGCAGCTGGGCGGGGAGTAATCAGCCCCAGCATTTT. Its translation: CASSWAGSNQPQHF.

The chain employs TRBV7-2 and TRBJ2-1; D assignment may be TRBD1 or TRBD2 (5 bases each). V dropped 4 bases and J dropped 6 bases, with 13 bases sitting between them. CDR1 and CDR2 from the germline V gene are SGHTA and FQGNSA. CDR3 size: 14 residues. This CDR3 is CASSSPGAGNEQFF. CDR3 in DNA: TGTGCCAGCAGCTCCCCCGGGGCCGGCAATGAGCAGTTCTTC. The entire variable domain, with the rest obtained from reference TRBV7-2 and TRBJ2-1, is as follows: GAGVSQSPSNKVTEKGKDVELRCDPISGHTALYWYRQSLGQGLEFLIYFQGNSAPDKSGLPSDRFSAERTGGSVSTLTIQRTQQEDSAVYLCASSSPGAGNEQFFGPGTRLTVL.

This chain uses TRBV5-4 with TRBJ2-2; 12 positions agree with TRBD2. The CDR3 sequence is 15 residues long. The V gene end was trimmed by 7 bases and the J gene end by 6 bases; junction bases not matched to a gene: 7. Germline V gene lookup returns CDR1 SGHNT and CDR2 YYREEE (reference sequence). The CDR3 DNA is TGTGCCAGCCGCAAGACTAGCGGGAGCCCCGGGGAGCTGTTTTTT. It encodes CASRKTSGSPGELFF.

In this sample, this clone turned up many times. The chain joins TRBV11-2 to TRBJ2-2, with 12 bases matching TRBD2. Germline CDR1 is SGHAT and CDR2 is FQNNGV. The CDR3 loop spans 15 amino acids. Germline trimming cut 6 bases from V and 6 bases from J; bases unmatched to any gene: 5. The CDR3 loop is CASRLGTSGSGELFF. CDR3 in DNA: TGTGCCAGCAGACTCGGGACTAGCGGGTCCGGGGAGCTGTTTTTT.

Note on this clone: A read error may be the cause here, since a much bigger clone is one base away. The chain joins TRBV5-5 to TRBJ2-5; a possible D gene is TRBD1 (6 bases). Trimming removed 1 base from V and 3 bases from J, with 7 bases in between. The CDR3 spans 13 residues. The germline V gene has CDR1 SGHKS and CDR2 YYEKEE (reference sequence). The CDR3: CASSLPGEETQYF. CDR3 bases: TGTGCCAGCAGCTTGCCAGGGGAAGAGACCCAGTACTTC.

This clone was detected only a few times. The chain employs TRBV15 and TRBJ1-6; no clear D. CDR1 and CDR2 (germline): LNHNV, YYDKDF (reference sequence). The V end lost 6 bases, the J end lost 10 bases, and 10 bases lay between the germline ends. The length of the CDR3 is 12 residues. CDR3 sequence reads: CATSTGSSPLHF. As DNA, the CDR3 is TGTGCCACCAGTACGGGTAGCTCACCCCTCCACTTT. Using reference TRBV15 and TRBJ1-6 for the parts outside the CDR3, the full variable domain is DAMVIQNPRYQVTQFGKPVTLSCSQTLNHNVMYWYQQKSSQAPKLLFHYYDKDFNNEADTPDNFQSRRPNTSFCFLDIRSPGLGDTAMYLCATSTGSSPLHFGNGTRLTVT.

The chain carries TRBV19 and TRBJ2-1; TRBD2 aligns across 7 bases. There are 16 residues in the CDR3. From germline, CDR1 is LNHDA and CDR2 SQIVND (reference sequence). V shed 3 bases, J shed 3 bases, and the junction held 8 bases outside the gene matches. CDR3 sequence reads: CASSIIGRTDYNEQFF. As DNA, the CDR3 is TGTGCCAGTAGTATTATCGGGAGGACGGACTACAATGAGCAGTTCTTC.

The CDR3 nucleotides are TGTGCCAGCAGCTCAACAGGGCGGAACATTCAGTACTTC. Amino acids: CASSSTGRNIQYF. The gene calls are TRBV7-3 and TRBJ2-4, with D perhaps matching TRBD1 (6 bases). Germline V gene sequence: CDR1 SGHTA, CDR2 FQGTGA. This CDR3 has 13 residues. Trimming left V 4 bases short and J 7 bases short, with 11 bases between. The variable domain in full, completed from reference TRBV7-3 and TRBJ2-4, reads GAGVSQTPSNKVTEKGKYVELRCDPISGHTALYWYRQSLGQGPEFLIYFQGTGAADDSGLPNDRFFAVRPEGSVSTLKIQRTERGDSAVYLCASSSTGRNIQYFGAGTRLSVL.

The chain recombines TRBV18 with TRBJ1-1; possible D gene TRBD1, 5 bases. Trimming stripped 9 bases from V and 7 bases from J, with 18 bases between. Germline V lookup: CDR1 KGHSH, CDR2 LQKENI. This CDR3 contains 13 residues. The CDR3 DNA is TGTGCCAGTTTTCTGGGGGGTGGAAATGAAGCTTTCTTT. Translating gives CASFLGGGNEAFF.

The V call is TRBV19, the J call TRBJ1-5, with D unclear. The CDR3 is 13 residues long. Trimming shortened V by 8 bases and J by 5 bases, and 13 bases separated the two germline ends. Germline V gives CDR1 LNHDA, CDR2 SQIVND (reference sequence). The CDR3, as DNA: TGTGCCAGTGGTTACAACCCGGATCAGCCCCAGCATTTT. The encoded protein is CASGYNPDQPQHF.

The chain is built from TRBV19 and TRBJ1-2; the D gene is possibly TRBD1 (5 bases). There are 15 residues in the CDR3. Trimming shortened V by 1 base and J by 8 bases, and 17 bases separated the two germline ends. Germline CDR1 LNHDA, CDR2 SQIVND (reference sequence). In nucleotides, the CDR3 is TGTGCCAGTAGTATAGGACAGACACAAGCTGACGGCTACACCTTC. This translates into CASSIGQTQADGYTF.